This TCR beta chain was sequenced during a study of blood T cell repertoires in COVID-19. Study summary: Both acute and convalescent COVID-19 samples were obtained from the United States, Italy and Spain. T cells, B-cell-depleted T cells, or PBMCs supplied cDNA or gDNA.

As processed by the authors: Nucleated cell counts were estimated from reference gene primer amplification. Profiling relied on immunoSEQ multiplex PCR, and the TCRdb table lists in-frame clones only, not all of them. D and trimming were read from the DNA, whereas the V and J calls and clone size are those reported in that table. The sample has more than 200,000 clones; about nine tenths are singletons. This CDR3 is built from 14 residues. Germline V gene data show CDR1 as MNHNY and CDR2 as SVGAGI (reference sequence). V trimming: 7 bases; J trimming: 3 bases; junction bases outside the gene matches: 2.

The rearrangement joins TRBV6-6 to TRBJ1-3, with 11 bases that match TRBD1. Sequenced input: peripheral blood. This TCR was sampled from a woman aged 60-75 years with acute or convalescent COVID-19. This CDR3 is CASIGTGGGNTIYF. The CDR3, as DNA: TGTGCCAGCATTGGGACAGGGGGTGGAAACACCATATATTTT.